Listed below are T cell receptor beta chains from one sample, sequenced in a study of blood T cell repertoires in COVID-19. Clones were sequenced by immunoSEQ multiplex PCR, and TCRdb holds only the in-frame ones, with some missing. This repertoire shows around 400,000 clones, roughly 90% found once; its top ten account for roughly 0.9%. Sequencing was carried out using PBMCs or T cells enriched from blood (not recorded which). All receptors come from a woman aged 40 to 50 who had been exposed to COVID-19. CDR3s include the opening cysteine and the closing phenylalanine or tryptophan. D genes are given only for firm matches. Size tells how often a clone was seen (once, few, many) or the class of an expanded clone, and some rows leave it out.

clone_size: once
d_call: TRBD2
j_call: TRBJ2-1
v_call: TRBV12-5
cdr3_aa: CASRPEGLAAYNEQFF
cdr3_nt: TGTGCTAGTCGACCCGAGGGACTAGCAGCCTACAATGAGCAGTTCTTC

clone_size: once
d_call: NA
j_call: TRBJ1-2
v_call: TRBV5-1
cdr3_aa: CASSPQEGQTYGYTF
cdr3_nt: TGCGCCAGCAGCCCCCAGGAAGGACAGACCTATGGCTACACCTTC

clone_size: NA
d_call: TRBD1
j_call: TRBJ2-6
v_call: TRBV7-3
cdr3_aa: CASSSTGSGANVLTF
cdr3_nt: TGTGCCAGCAGCTCGACAGGGTCCGGGGCCAACGTCCTGACTTTC

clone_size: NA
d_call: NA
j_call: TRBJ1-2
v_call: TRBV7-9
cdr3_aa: CASSPSGGEGLGYTF
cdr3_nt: TGTGCCAGCAGCCCTTCGGGTGGTGAAGGCTTAGGCTACACCTTC

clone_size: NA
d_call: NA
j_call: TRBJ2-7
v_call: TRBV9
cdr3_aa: CASSVDQLVNEQYF
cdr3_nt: TGTGCCAGCAGCGTAGACCAACTAGTTAACGAGCAGTACTTC

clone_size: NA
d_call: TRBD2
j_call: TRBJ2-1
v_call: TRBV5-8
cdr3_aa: CASSSSSGVEQFF
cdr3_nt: TGTGCCAGCAGCTCAAGTAGCGGGGTTGAGCAGTTCTTC

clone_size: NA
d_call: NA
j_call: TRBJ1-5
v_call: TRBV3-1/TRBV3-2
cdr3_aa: CASSLRREGGVQPQHF
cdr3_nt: TGTGCCAGCAGCCTGAGACGGGAGGGAGGAGTTCAGCCCCAGCATTTT

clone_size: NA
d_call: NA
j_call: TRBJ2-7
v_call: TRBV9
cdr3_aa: CASSVEAGLGYEQYF
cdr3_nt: TGTGCCAGCAGCGTAGAGGCAGGGTTAGGCTACGAGCAGTACTTC

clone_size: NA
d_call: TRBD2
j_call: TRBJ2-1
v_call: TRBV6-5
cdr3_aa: CASSTPGLGPDEQFF
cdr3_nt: TGTGCCAGCAGTACCCCGGGACTAGGGCCCGATGAGCAGTTCTTC

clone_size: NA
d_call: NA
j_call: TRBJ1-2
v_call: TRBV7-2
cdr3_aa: CASSLWSGVYGYTF
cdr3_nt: TGTGCCAGCAGCCTCTGGTCGGGGGTTTATGGCTACACCTTC

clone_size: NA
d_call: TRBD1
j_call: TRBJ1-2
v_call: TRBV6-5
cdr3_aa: CASSSTGGVGYTF
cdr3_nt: TGTGCCAGCAGTTCGACAGGGGGCGTTGGCTACACCTTC

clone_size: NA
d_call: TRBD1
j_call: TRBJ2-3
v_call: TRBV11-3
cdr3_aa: CASSLGDRPSTDTQYF
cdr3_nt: TGTGCCAGCAGCTTAGGGGACAGGCCCAGCACAGATACGCAGTATTTT

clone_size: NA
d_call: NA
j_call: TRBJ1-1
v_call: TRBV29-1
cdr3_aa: CSVRPPGDGYATEAFF
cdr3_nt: TGCAGCGTCCGGCCTCCCGGGGATGGGTACGCGACTGAAGCTTTCTTT

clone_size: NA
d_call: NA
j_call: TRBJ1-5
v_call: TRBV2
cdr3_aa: CASRDDSNQPQHF
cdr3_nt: TGTGCCAGCAGAGATGACAGTAATCAGCCCCAGCATTTT

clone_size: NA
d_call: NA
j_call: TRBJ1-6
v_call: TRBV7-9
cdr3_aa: CASSHGQPNSPLHF
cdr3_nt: TGTGCCAGCAGCCACGGACAGCCTAATTCACCCCTCCACTTT

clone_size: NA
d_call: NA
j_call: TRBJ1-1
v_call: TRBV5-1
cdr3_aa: CASSSPLSGTEAFF
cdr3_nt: TGCGCCAGCAGCTCACCCCTGAGCGGCACTGAAGCTTTCTTT

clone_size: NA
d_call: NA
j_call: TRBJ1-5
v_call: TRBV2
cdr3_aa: CASSDRAGNQPQHF
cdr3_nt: TGTGCCAGCAGTGACAGGGCTGGCAATCAGCCCCAGCATTTT

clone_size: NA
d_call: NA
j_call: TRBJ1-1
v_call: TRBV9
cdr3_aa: CASSVSDRNTEAFF
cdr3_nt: TGTGCCAGCAGCGTAAGCGACAGGAACACTGAAGCTTTCTTT

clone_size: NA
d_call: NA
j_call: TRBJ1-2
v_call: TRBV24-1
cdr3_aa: CATSSLQGDGYTF
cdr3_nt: TGTGCCACCAGTTCTTTACAGGGTGATGGCTACACCTTC

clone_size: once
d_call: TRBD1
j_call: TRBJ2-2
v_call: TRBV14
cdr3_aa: CASSGQGLGTGELFF
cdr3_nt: TGTGCCAGCAGCGGACAGGGGCTTGGGACCGGGGAGCTGTTTTTT

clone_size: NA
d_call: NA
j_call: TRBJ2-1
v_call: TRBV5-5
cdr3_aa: CASSLSMQRSYNEQFF
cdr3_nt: TGTGCCAGCAGCTTGAGTATGCAGCGCTCCTACAATGAGCAGTTCTTC

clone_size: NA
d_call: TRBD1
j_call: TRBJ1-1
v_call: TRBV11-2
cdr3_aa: CASSGSRGQLNTEAFF
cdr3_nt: TGTGCCAGCAGCGGAAGTCGGGGACAGCTGAACACTGAAGCTTTCTTT

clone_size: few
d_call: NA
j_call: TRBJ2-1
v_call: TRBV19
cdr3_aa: CASSMGSAGTYNEQFF
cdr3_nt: TGTGCCAGTAGTATGGGTTCCGCGGGTACCTACAATGAGCAGTTCTTC

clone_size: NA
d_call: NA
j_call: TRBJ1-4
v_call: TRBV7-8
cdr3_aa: CASSYSEKLFF
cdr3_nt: TGTGCCAGCAGCTACTCCGAAAAACTGTTTTTT

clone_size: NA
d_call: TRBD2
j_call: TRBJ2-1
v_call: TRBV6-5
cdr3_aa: CASSYRASGGNNEQFF
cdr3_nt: TGTGCCAGCAGTTATCGGGCTAGCGGGGGCAACAATGAGCAGTTCTTC

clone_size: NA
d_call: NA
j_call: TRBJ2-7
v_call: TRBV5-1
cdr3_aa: CASSLWALGGEQYF
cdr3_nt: TGCGCCAGCAGCTTATGGGCCCTAGGAGGCGAGCAGTACTTC

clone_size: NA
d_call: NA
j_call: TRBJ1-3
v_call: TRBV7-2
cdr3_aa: CASSLQGLNTIYF
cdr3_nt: TGTGCCAGCAGCTTACAGGGTTTGAACACCATATATTTT

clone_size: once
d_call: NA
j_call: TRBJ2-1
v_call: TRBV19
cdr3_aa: CASTSSEGRRYNEQFF
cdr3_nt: TGTGCCAGTACCTCGAGTGAGGGGAGGCGATACAATGAGCAGTTCTTC

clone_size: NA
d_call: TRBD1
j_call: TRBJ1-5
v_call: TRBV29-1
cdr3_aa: CSVIGTGNNQPQHF
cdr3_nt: TGCAGCGTAATCGGGACAGGGAACAATCAGCCCCAGCATTTT

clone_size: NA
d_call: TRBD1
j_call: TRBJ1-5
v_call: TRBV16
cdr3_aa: CASSARDRMQPQHF
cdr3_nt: TGTGCCAGCAGCGCCCGGGACAGGATGCAGCCCCAGCATTTT

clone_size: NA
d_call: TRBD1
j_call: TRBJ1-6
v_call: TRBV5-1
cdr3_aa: CASSPGQGYNSPLHF
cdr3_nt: TGCGCCAGCAGTCCGGGACAGGGCTATAATTCACCCCTCCACTTT

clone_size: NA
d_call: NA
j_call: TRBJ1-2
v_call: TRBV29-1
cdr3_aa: CSAADGGQFYGYTF
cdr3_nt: TGCAGCGCCGCGGATGGGGGCCAGTTCTATGGCTACACCTTC

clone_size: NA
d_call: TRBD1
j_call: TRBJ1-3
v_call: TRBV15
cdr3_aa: CATSRKGQFASGNTIYF
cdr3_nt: TGTGCCACCAGCAGAAAGGGACAGTTTGCCTCTGGAAACACCATATATTTT

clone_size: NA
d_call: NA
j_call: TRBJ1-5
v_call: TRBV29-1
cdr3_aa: CSVRPDSRSNQPQHF
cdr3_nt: TGCAGCGTGCGGCCGGACAGTAGGAGCAATCAGCCCCAGCATTTT

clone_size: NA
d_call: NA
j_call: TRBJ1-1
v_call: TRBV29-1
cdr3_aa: CSVAGMMNTEAFF
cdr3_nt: TGCAGCGTCGCAGGGATGATGAACACTGAAGCTTTCTTT

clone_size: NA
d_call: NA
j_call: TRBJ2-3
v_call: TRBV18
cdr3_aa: CASSSGTSTDTQYF
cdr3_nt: TGTGCCAGCTCATCCGGGACTAGCACAGATACGCAGTATTTT

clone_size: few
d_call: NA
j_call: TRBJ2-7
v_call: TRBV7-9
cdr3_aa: CASSLTPEAEQYF
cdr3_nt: TGTGCCAGCAGCTTAACCCCGGAGGCCGAGCAGTACTTC

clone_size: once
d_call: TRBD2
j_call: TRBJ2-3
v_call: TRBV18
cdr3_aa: CASSPRTSGYTDTQYF
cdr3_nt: TGTGCCAGCTCACCGCGAACTAGCGGGTACACAGATACGCAGTATTTT

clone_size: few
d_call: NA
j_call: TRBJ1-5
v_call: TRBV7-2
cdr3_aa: CASSLTPGGQPQHF
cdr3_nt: TGTGCCAGCAGCTTAACTCCAGGAGGGCAGCCCCAGCATTTT

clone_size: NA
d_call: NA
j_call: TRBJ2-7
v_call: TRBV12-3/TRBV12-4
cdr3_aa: CASRGYEQYF
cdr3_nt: TGTGCCAGCCGGGGGTACGAGCAGTACTTC